This T cell receptor beta chain was found in a study of T cell responses to AZD1222 COVID-19 vaccine. Looking at the study overall: Researchers grouped second doses given at about 4 or about 12 weeks into one pool.

Overall study findings and caveats: Spike-specific TCR breadth and depth went up after people got two AZD1222 doses. Mostly white British, mostly female donors; authors suggested clonal diversity may be underestimated.

Note on this clone: What it binds is unknown.

CDR3 size: 15 residues. Germline CDR1 reads SGHRS; CDR2 reads YFSETQ. Trimming removed 0 bases from V and 3 bases from J, with 10 bases in between. Libraries were prepared by immunoSEQ multiplex PCR; TCRdb keeps only in-frame clonotypes and omits some of them. The sample yields fewer than 140,000 clones, under 90% seen once. This clonotype was sampled from an adult in good health. The sequenced sample was peripheral blood, obtained on day 0 of AZD1222 vaccination. The genes are TRBV5-1 and TRBJ1-5; TRBD1 might be the D (6 bases). CDR3 protein: CASSLVGGFNQPQHF. CDR3 coding DNA: TGCGCCAGCAGCTTGGTAGGGGGTTTCAATCAGCCCCAGCATTTT. The variable domain in full, completed from reference TRBV5-1 and TRBJ1-5, reads KAGVTQTPRYLIKTRGQQVTLSCSPISGHRSVSWYQQTPGQGLQFLFEYFSETQRNKGNFPGRFSGRQFSNSRSEMNVSTLELGDSALYLCASSLVGGFNQPQHFGDGTRLSIL.